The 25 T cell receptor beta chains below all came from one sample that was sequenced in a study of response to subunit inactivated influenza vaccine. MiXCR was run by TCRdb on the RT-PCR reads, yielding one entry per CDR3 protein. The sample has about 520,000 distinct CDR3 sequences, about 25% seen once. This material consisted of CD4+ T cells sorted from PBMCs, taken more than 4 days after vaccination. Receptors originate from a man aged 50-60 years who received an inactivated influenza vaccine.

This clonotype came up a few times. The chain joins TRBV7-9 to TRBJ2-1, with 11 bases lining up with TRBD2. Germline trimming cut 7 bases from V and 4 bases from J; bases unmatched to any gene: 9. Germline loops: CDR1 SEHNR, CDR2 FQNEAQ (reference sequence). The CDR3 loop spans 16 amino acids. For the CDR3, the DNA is TGTGCCAGCACCTATAGTGGGACTAGCGGATACAATGAGCAGTTCTTC. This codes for CASTYSGTSGYNEQFF.

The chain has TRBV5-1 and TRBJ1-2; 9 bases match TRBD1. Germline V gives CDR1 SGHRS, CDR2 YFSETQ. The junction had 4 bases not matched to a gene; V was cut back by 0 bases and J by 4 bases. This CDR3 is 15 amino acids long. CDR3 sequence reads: CASSLGGQGFYGYTF. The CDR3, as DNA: TGCGCCAGCAGCTTGGGAGGACAGGGGTTCTATGGCTACACCTTC.

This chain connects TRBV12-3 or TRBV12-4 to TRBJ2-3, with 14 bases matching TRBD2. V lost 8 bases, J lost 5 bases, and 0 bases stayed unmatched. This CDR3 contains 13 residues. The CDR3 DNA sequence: TGTGCCAGCGGACTAGCGGGGGGAGATACGCAGTATTTT. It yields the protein CASGLAGGDTQYF.

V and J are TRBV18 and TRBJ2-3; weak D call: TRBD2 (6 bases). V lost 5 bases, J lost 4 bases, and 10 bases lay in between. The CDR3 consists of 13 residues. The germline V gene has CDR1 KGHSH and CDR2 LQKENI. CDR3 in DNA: TGTGCCAGCTCAGGACTAAGGCCAGATACGCAGTATTTT. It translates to CASSGLRPDTQYF.

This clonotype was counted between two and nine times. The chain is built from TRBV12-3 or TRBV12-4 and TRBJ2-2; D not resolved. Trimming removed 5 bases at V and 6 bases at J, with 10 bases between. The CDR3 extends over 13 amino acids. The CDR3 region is CASSLRSPGELFF. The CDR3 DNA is TGTGCCAGCAGTCTCCGGAGTCCCGGGGAGCTGTTTTTT.

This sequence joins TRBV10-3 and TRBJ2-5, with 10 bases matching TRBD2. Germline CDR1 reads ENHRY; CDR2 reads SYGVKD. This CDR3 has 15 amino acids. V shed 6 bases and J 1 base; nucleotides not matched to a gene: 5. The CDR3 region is CAISDSGRLQETQYF. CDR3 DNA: TGTGCCATCAGCGATAGCGGGAGGCTCCAAGAGACCCAGTACTTC.

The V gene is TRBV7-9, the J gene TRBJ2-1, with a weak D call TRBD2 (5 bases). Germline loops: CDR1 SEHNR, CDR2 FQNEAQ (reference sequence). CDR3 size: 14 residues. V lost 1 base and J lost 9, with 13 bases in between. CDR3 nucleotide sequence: TGTGCCAGCAGCTTAGAAGGACTCAGGATTGAGCAGTTCTTC. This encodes CASSLEGLRIEQFF.

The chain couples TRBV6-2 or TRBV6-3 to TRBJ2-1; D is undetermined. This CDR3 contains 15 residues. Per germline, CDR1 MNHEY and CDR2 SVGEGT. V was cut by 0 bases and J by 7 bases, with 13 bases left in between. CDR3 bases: TGTGCCAGCAGTTACTCTGGGCCCAACCGGAATGAGCAGTTCTTC. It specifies CASSYSGPNRNEQFF.

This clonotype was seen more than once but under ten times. The CDR3 DNA sequence: TGTGCCAGCAGCCAAGTTGAAGGGTCAGAGCAGTTCTTC. Translation gives CASSQVEGSEQFF. The chain combines TRBV3-1 with TRBJ2-1; D gene ambiguous. Germline assignment: CDR1 LGHDT and CDR2 YNNKEL (reference sequence). The CDR3 length is 13 residues. Deletions cut 1 base from V and 10 bases from J, with 11 bases between.

CDR3 in DNA: TGCAGTGCTAGCAGAACCGGGACAGCTAGGAATCAGCCCCAGCATTTT. Translated: CSASRTGTARNQPQHF. The genes are TRBV20-1 and TRBJ1-5, with TRBD1 matching over 7 bases. V dropped 3 bases and J dropped 4; count of bases not matched to a gene: 12. The CDR3 has 16 amino acids. Germline CDR1 DFQATT, CDR2 SNEGSKA (reference sequence).

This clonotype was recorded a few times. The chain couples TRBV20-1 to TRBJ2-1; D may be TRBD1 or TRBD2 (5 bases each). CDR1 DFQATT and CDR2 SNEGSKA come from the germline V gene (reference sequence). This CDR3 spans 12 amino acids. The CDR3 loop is CSIPPRGAEQFF. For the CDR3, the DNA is TGCAGCATTCCACCTAGGGGAGCCGAGCAGTTCTTC.

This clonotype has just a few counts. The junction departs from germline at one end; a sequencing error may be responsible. Written as DNA, the CDR3 is TGCGCCAGCACCCAACCGGGTGGCACTGAAGCTTTCTTT. Protein product: CASTQPGGTEAFF. The J gene is TRBJ1-1, the V gene TRBV4-1; no clear D gene. The germline gives CDR1 MGHRA, CDR2 YSYEKL. The CDR3 totals 13 residues.

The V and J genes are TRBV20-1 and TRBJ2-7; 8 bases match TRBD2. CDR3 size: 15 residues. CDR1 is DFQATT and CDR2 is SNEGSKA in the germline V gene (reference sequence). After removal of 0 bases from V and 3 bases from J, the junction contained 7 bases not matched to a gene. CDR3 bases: TGCAGTGCTAGAGATCTCGACGGGGGGGGCTACGAGCAGTACTTC. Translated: CSARDLDGGGYEQYF.

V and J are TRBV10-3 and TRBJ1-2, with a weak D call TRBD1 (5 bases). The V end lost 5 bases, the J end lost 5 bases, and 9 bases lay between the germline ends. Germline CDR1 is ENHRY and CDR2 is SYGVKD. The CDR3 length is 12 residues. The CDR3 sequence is CAISPTEYGYTF. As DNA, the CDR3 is TGTGCCATCAGTCCGACAGAGTATGGCTACACCTTC.

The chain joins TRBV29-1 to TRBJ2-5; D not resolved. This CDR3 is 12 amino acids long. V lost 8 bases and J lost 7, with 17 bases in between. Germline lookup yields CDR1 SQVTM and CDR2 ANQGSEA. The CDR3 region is CSPLSAWGTQYF. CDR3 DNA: TGCAGCCCTTTGTCCGCATGGGGGACCCAGTACTTC.

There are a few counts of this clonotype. The DNA for the CDR3 is TGTGCCAGCAGCTTTAAAACGGGGGTCCAAGAGACCCAGTACTTC. Translated: CASSFKTGVQETQYF. The rearrangement joins TRBV5-6 to TRBJ2-5; maybe TRBD2 (6 bases). V lost 2 bases, J lost 1 base, and 12 bases lay in between. Germline V lookup: CDR1 SGHDT, CDR2 YYEEEE. This CDR3 region has 15 residues.

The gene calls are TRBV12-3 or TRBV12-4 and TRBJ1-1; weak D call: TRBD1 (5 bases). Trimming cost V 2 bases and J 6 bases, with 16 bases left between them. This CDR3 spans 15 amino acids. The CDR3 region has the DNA TGTGCCAGCAGTTTACCCACAGCGGGGGGGTCTGAAGCTTTCTTT. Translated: CASSLPTAGGSEAFF.

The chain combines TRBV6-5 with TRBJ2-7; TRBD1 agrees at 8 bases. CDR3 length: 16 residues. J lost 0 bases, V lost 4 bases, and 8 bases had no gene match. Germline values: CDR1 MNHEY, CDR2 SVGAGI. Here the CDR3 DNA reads TGTGCCAGCAGTTCTACAAGAGGGACAGGCTCCTACGAGCAGTACTTC. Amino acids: CASSSTRGTGSYEQYF.

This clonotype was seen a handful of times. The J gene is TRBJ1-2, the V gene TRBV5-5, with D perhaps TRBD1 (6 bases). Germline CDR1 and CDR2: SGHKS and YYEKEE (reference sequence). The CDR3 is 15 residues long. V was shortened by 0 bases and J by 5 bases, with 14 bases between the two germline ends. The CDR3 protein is CASSLVLRGGYGYTF. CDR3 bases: TGTGCCAGCAGCTTGGTTTTGAGGGGGGGATATGGCTACACCTTC.

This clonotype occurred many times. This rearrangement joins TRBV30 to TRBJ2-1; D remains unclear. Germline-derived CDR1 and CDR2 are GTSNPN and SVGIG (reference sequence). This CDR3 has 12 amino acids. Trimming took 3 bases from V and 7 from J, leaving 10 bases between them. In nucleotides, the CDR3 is TGTGCCTGGAGAGGCTTTGTTAATGAGCAGTTCTTC. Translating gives CAWRGFVNEQFF.

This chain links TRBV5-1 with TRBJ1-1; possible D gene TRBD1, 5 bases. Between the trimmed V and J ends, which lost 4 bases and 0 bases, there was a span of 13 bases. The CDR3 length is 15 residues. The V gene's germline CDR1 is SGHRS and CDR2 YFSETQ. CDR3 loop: CASSPQQDLNTEAFF. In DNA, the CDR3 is TGCGCCAGCAGCCCTCAACAGGACTTGAACACTGAAGCTTTCTTT.

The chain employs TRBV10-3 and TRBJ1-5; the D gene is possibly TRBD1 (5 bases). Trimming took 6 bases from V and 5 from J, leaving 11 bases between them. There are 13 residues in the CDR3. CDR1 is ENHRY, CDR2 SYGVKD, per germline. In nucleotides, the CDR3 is TGTGCCATCAGGGGACGTGGGGATCAGCCCCAGCATTTT. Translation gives CAIRGRGDQPQHF.

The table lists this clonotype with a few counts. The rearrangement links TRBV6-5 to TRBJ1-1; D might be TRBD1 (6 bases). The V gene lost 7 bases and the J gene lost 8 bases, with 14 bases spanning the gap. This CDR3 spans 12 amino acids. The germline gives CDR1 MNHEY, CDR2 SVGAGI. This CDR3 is CASKIQGGEAFF. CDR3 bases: TGTGCCAGCAAAATACAGGGCGGAGAAGCTTTCTTT.

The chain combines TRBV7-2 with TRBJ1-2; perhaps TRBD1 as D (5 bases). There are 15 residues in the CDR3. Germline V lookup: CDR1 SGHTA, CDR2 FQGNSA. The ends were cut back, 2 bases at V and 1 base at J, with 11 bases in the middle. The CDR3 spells CASSLRTGVNYGYTF. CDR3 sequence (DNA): TGTGCCAGCAGCTTAAGGACGGGGGTTAACTATGGCTACACCTTC.

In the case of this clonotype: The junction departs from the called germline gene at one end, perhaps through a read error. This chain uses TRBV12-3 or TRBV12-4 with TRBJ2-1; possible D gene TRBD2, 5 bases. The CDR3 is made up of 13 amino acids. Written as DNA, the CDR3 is TGTGCCAGCAGTCTACAAGGGCCTGGCGAGGGTGTCTTC. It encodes CASSLQGPGEGVF.